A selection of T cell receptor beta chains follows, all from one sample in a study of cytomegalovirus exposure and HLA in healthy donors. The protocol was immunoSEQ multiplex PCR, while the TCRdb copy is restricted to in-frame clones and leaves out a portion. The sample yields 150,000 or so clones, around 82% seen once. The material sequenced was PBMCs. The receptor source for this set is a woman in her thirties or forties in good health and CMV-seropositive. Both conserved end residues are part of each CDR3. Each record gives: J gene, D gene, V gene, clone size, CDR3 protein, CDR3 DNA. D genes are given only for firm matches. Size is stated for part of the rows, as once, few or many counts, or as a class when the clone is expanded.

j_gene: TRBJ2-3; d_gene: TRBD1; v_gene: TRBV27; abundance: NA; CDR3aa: CASSLFVQGAWGTQYF; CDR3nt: TGTGCCAGCAGTTTATTTGTACAGGGGGCTTGGGGGACGCAGTATTTT
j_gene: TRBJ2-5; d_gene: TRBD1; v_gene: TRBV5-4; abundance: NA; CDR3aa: CASSTRTGGAKETQYF; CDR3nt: TGTGCCAGCAGCACCCGGACAGGGGGCGCGAAGGAGACCCAGTACTTC
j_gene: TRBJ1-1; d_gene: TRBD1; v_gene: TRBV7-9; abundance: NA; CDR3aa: CASSPGQGMTEAFF; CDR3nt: TGTGCCAGCAGCCCCGGACAGGGAATGACTGAAGCTTTCTTT
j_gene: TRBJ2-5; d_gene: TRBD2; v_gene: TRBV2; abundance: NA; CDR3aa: CASRSGTRETQYF; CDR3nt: TGTGCCAGCAGGTCCGGGACTAGAGAGACCCAGTACTTC
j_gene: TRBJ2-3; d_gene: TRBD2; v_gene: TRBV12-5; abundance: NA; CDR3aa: CASGLSTSSGSSDTQYF; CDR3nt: TGTGCTAGTGGTTTAAGTACCTCTAGCGGGAGCTCAGATACGCAGTATTTT
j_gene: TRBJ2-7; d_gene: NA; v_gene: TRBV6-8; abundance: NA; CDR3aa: CASSPQTGPRGYEQYF; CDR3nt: TGTGCCAGCAGCCCCCAAACCGGGCCCCGGGGATACGAGCAGTACTTC
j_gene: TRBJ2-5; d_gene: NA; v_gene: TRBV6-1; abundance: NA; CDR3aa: CASSERGETQYF; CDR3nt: TGTGCCAGCAGTGAACGCGGAGAGACCCAGTACTTC
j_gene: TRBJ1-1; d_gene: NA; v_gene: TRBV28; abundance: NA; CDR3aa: CASTDIRGRNTEAFF; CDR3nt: TGTGCCAGCACCGATATCAGGGGCCGGAACACTGAAGCTTTCTTT
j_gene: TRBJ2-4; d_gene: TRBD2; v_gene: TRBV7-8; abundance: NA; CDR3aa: CASSLLGGGNIQYF; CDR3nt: TGTGCCAGCAGCCTGTTGGGCGGGGGAAACATTCAGTACTTC
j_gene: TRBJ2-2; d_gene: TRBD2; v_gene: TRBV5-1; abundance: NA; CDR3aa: CASSSISGRASGELFF; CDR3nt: TGCGCCAGCAGCTCTATTAGCGGGAGGGCCTCCGGGGAGCTGTTTTTT
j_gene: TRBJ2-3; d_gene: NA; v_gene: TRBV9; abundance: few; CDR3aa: CASSLQSTDTQYF; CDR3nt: TGTGCCAGCAGCCTACAGAGCACAGATACGCAGTATTTT
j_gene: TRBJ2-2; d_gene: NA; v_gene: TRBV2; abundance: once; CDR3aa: CASVLAENTGELFF; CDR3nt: TGTGCCAGCGTCCTGGCGGAGAACACCGGGGAGCTGTTTTTT
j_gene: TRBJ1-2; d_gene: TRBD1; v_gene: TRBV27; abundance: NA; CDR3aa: CASSYGQGNSYTF; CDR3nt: TGTGCCAGCAGTTATGGACAGGGAAATAGCTACACCTTC
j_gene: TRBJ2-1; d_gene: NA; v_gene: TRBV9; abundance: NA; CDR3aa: CASSVGWGGREQSYNEQFF; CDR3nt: TGTGCCAGCAGCGTAGGTTGGGGGGGGCGGGAGCAGTCCTACAATGAGCAGTTCTTC
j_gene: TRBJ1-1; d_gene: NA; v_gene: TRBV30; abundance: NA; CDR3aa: CAWSVPLSPNTEAFF; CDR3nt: TGTGCCTGGAGTGTACCTTTGAGCCCGAACACTGAAGCTTTCTTT
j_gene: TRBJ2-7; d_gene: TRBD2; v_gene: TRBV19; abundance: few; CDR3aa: CASSIASGVYEQYF; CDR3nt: TGTGCCAGTAGTATTGCTAGCGGAGTATACGAGCAGTACTTC
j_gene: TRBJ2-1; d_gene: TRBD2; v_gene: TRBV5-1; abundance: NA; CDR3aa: CASSSLSGSFYNEQFF; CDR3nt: TGCGCCAGCAGCTCACTAAGCGGGAGCTTCTACAATGAGCAGTTCTTC
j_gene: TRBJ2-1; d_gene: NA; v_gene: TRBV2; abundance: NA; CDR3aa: CASSDERSGGQFF; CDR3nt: TGTGCCAGCAGTGATGAGCGGTCTGGTGGGCAGTTCTTC
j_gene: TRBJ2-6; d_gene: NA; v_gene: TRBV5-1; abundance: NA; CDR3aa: CASSPGHDFSGANVLTF; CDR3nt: TGCGCCAGCAGCCCGGGACACGACTTCTCTGGGGCCAACGTCCTGACTTTC
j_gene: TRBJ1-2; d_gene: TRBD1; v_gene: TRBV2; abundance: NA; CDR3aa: CASSSGGNYGYTF; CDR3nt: TGTGCCAGCAGTTCAGGGGGTAACTATGGCTACACCTTC
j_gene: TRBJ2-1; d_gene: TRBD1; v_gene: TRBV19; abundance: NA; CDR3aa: CASTTLGMVAGTGHNEQFF; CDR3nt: TGTGCCAGTACAACTCTAGGTATGGTAGCCGGGACAGGTCACAATGAGCAGTTCTTC
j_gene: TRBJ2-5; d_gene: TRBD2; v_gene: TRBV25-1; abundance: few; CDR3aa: CASSESIAGGEETQYF; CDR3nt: TGTGCCAGCAGTGAATCCATAGCGGGAGGGGAGGAGACCCAGTACTTC
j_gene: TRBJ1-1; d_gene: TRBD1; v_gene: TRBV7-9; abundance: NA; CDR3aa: CASSSRGDTEAFF; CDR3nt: TGTGCCAGCAGCAGCAGGGGGGACACTGAAGCTTTCTTT